This T cell receptor (beta chain) derives from a study of T cells in Graves' hyperthyroidism and ophthalmopathy. Overall study results and limits: The blood repertoire included most of the expanded thyroid clonotypes above 0.001.

The germline V and J ends were trimmed by 2 bases and 4 bases, with 11 bases remaining between them. The CDR3 totals 14 residues. The germline V gene has CDR1 GTSNPN and CDR2 SVGIG (reference sequence). What was amplified from RNA transcripts were TCR beta CDR3 regions. First-round RT-PCR of the TCR CDR3 relied on the HTBI primer set. MiXCR, applied by TCRdb to the multiplex PCR reads, yields one record per CDR3 protein. The sample shows fewer than 350,000 distinct CDR3 sequences, roughly 15% of them seen only once. Pregnant or lactating patients were excluded, as were those with uncontrolled infection or other autoimmune disease. PBMCs were collected from a 10 ml volume of fresh peripheral blood. This clonotype was seen ten or more times. As yet, its antigen is unknown.

Sequencing input: blood. This clonotype originated in a woman aged 25 to 39 with Graves' hyperthyroidism that later progressed to Graves' ophthalmopathy. V is TRBV30 and J is TRBJ2-2, with D possibly TRBD1 on 6 matching bases. The CDR3 DNA sequence: TGTGCCTGGAGTTGGGGGCCGGCCACCGGGGAGCTGTTTTTT. Protein sequence: CAWSWGPATGELFF.